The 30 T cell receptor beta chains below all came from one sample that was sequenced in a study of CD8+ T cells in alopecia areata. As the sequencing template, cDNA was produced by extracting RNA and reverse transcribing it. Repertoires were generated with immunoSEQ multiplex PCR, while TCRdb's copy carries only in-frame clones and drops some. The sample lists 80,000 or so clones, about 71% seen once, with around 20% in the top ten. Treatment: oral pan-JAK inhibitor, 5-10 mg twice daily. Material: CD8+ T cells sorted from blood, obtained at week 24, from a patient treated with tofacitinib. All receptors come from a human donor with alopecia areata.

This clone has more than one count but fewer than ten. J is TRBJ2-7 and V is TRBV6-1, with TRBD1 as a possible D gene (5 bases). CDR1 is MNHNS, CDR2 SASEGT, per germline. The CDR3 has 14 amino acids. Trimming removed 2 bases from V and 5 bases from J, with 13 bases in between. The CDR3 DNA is TGTGCCAGCAGTGAACAGGGTCCCTGGAACGAGCAGTACTTC. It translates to CASSEQGPWNEQYF.

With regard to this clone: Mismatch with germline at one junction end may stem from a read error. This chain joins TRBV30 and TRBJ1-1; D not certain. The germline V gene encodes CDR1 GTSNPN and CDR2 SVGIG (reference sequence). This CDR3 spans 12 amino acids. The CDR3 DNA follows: TGTGCCTGGAGCCCTAAGTACTGGAGGATGCTCTTT. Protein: CAWSPKYWRMLF.

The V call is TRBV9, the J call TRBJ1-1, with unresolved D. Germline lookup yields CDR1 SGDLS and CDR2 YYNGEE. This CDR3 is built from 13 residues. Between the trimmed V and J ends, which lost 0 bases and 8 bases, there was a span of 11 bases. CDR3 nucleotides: TGTGCCAGCAGCGTAGATGGAACTGGGGAAGCTTTCTTT. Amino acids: CASSVDGTGEAFF.

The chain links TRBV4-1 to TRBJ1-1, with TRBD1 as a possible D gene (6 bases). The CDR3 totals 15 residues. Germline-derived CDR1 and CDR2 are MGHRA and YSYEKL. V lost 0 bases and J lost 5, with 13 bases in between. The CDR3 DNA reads TGCGCCAGCAGCCAAGAGACGGGGGCACGGACTGAAGCTTTCTTT. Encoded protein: CASSQETGARTEAFF.

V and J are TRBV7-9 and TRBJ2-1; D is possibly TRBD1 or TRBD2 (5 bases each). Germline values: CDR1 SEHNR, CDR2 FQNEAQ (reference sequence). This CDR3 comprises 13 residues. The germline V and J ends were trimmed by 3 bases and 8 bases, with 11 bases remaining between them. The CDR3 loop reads CASSFEGFHEQFF. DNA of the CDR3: TGTGCCAGCAGCTTTGAGGGGTTCCATGAGCAGTTCTTC.

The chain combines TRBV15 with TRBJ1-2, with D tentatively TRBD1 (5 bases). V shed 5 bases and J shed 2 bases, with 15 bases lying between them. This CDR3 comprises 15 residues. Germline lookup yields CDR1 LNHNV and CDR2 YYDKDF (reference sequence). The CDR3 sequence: CATSGHDSLNYGYTF. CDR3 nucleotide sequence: TGTGCCACCAGCGGTCACGACAGCCTCAACTATGGCTACACCTTC.

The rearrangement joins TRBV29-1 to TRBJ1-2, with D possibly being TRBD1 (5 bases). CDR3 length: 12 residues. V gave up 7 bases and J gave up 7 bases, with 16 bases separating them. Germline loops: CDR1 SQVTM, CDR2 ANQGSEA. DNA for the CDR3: TGCAGCGCTCCGGTTGGGGGACCTGGCTACACCTTC. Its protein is CSAPVGGPGYTF.

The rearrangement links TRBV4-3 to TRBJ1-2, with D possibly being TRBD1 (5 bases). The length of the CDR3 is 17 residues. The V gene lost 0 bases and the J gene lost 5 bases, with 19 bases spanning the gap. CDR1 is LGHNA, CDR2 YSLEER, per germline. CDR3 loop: CASSQDRGTRDSYGYTF. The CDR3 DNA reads TGCGCCAGCAGCCAAGATCGAGGGACCCGGGACTCTTATGGCTACACCTTC.

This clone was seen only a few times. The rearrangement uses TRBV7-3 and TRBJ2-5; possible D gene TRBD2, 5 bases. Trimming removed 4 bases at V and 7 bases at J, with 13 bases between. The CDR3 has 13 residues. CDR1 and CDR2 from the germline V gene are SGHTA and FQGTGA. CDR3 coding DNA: TGTGCCAGCAGCTCCATCACACTAGGGACCCAGTACTTC. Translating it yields CASSSITLGTQYF.

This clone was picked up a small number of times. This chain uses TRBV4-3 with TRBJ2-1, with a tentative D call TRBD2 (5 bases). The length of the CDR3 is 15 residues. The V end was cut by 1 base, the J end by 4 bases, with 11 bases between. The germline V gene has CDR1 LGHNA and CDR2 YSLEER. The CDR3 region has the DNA TGCGCCAGCAGCCAAGGGACTGCCGGGTACAATGAGCAGTTCTTC. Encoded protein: CASSQGTAGYNEQFF.

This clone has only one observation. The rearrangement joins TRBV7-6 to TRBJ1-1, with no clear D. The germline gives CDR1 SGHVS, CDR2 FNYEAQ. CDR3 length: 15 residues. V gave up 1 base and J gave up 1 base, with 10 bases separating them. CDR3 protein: CASSLVAGENTEAFF. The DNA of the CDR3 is TGTGCCAGCAGCTTAGTGGCGGGTGAGAACACTGAAGCTTTCTTT.

The CDR3 bases are TGCGCCAGCAGCTCCCATCGCGGGGACCCAAGCTCTGGGGCCAACGTCCTGACTTTC. Its translation: CASSSHRGDPSSGANVLTF. This rearrangement joins TRBV5-1 to TRBJ2-6, with D perhaps TRBD2 (6 bases). Germline V gene data show CDR1 as SGHRS and CDR2 as YFSETQ. The CDR3 is 19 amino acids. The germline V and J ends were trimmed by 3 bases and 0 bases, with 19 bases remaining between them.

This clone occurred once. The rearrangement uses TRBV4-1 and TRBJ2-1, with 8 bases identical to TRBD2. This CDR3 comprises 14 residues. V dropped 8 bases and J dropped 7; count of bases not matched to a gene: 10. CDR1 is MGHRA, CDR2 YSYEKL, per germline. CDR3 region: CASQARGGTNEQFF. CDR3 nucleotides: TGCGCCAGCCAGGCACGGGGGGGCACGAATGAGCAGTTCTTC.

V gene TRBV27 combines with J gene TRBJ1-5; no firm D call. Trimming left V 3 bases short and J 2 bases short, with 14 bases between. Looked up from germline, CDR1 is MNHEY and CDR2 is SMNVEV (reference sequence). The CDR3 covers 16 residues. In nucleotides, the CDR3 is TGTGCCAGCAGTTTTTCGGGGTTCGCTGGCAATCAGCCCCAGCATTTT. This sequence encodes CASSFSGFAGNQPQHF.

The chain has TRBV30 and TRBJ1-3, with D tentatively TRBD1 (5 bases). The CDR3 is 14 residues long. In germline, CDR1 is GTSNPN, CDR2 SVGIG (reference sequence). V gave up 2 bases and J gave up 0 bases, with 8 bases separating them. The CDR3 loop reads CAWSPGSSGNTIYF. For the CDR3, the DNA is TGTGCCTGGAGTCCAGGGAGCTCTGGAAACACCATATATTTT.

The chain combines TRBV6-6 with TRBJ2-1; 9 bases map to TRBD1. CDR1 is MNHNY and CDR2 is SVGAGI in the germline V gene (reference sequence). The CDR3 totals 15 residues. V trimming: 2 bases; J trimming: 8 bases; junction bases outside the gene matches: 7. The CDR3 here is CASSYLATGGYEQFF. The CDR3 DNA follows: TGTGCCAGCAGTTACCTTGCTACAGGGGGCTATGAGCAGTTCTTC.

CDR3 region: CSVVYSSYEQYF. The CDR3 bases are TGCAGCGTTGTATACTCCTCCTACGAGCAGTACTTC. V gene TRBV29-1 combines with J gene TRBJ2-7, with no clear D. The germline V and J ends were trimmed by 4 bases and 0 bases, with 7 bases remaining between them. The germline V gene encodes CDR1 SQVTM and CDR2 ANQGSEA. This CDR3 spans 12 amino acids.

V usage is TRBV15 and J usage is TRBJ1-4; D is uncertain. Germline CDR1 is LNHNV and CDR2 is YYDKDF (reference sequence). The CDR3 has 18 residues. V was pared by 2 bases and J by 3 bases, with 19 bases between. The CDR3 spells CATSRMDLTGSANEKLFF. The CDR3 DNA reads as TGTGCCACCAGCAGAATGGACTTGACCGGATCAGCTAATGAAAAACTGTTTTTT.

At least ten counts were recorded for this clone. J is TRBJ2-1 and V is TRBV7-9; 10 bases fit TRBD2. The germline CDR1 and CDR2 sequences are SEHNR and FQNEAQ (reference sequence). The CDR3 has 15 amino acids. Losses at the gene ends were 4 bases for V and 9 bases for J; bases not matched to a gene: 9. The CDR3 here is CASSSPSGSPGEQFF. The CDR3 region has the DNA TGTGCCAGCAGCTCCCCTAGCGGGAGCCCCGGTGAGCAGTTCTTC. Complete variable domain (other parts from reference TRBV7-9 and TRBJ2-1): DTGVSQNPRHKITKRGQNVTFRCDPISEHNRLYWYRQTLGQGPEFLTYFQNEAQLEKSRLLSDRFSAERPKGSFSTLEIQRTEQGDSAMYLCASSSPSGSPGEQFFGPGTRLTVL.

The CDR3 is CSVEADKEYYGYTF. CDR3 sequence (DNA): TGCAGCGTTGAGGCAGACAAGGAATACTATGGCTACACCTTC. This chain uses TRBV29-1 with TRBJ1-2; no reliable D call. There are 14 residues in the CDR3. CDR1 and CDR2 from the germline V gene are SQVTM and ANQGSEA. The V gene lost 3 bases and the J gene lost 3 bases, with 14 bases spanning the gap.

CDR3 region: CASSVARGSGNTIYF. The CDR3 nucleotides read TGTGCCAGCAGCGTAGCCCGAGGGTCTGGAAACACCATATATTTT. V gene TRBV9 combines with J gene TRBJ1-3, with no clear D. The V and J ends lost 0 bases and 1 base respectively, with 8 bases between them. The germline CDR1 and CDR2 sequences are SGDLS and YYNGEE. The CDR3 has 15 residues.

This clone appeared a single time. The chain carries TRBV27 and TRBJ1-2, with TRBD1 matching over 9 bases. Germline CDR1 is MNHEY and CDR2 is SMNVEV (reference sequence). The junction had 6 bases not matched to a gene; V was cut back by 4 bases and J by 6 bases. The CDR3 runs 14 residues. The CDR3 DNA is TGTGCCAGCAGTTCGGGACAGGGTCGGAATGGCTACACCTTC. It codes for CASSSGQGRNGYTF.

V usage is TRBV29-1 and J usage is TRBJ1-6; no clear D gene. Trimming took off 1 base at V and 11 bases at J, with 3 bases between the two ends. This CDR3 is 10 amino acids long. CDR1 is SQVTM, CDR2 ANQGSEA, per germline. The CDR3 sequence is CSVEGAPLHF. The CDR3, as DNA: TGCAGCGTTGAAGGTGCACCCCTCCACTTT.

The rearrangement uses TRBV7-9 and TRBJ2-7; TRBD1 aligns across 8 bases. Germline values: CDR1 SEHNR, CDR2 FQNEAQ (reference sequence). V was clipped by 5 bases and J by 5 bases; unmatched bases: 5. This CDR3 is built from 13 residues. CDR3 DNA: TGTGCCAGCAGCAATCAGGGGGCCAACGAGCAGTACTTC. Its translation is CASSNQGANEQYF.

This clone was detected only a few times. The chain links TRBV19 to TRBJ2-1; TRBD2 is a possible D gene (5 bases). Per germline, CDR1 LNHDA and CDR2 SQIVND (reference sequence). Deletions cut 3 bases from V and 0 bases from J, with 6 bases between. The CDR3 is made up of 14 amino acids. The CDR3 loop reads CASSMGASYNEQFF. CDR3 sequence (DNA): TGTGCCAGTAGTATGGGAGCCTCCTACAATGAGCAGTTCTTC. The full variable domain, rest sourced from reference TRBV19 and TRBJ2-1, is DGGITQSPKYLFRKEGQNVTLSCEQNLNHDAMYWYRQDPGQGLRLIYYSQIVNDFQKGDIAEGYSVSREKKESFPLTVTSAQKNPTAFYLCASSMGASYNEQFFGPGTRLTVL.

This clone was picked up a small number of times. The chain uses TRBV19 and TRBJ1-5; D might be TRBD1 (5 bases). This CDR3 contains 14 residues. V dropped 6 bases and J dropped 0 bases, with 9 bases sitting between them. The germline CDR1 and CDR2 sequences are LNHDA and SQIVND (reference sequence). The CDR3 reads CASSQGSSNQPQHF. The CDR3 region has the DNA TGTGCCAGTAGCCAGGGTTCTAGCAATCAGCCCCAGCATTTT.

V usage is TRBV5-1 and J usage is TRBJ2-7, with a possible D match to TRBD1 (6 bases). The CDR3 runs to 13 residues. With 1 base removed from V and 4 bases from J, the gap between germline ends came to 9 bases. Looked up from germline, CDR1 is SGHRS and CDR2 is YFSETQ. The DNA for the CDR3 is TGCGCCAGCAGCTTGACAGGGTCGTACGAGCAGTACTTC. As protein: CASSLTGSYEQYF.

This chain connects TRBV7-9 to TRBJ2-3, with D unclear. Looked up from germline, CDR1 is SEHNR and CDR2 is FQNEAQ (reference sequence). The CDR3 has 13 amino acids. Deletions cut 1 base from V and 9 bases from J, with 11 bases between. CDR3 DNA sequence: TGTGCCAGCAGCTTAGAGGGATTAGGAACGCAGTATTTT. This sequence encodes CASSLEGLGTQYF.

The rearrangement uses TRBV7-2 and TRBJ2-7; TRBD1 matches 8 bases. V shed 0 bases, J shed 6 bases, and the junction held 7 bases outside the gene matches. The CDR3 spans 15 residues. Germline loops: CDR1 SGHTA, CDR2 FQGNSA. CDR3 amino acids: CASSLADRVTSEQYF. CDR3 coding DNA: TGTGCCAGCAGCTTAGCGGACAGGGTAACATCCGAGCAGTACTTC.

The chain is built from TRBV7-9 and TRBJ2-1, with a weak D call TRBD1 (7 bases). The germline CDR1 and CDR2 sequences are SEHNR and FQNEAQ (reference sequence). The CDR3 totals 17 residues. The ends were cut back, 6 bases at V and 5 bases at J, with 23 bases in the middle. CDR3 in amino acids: CASRLPRGAASDNEQFF. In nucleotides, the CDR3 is TGTGCCAGCAGGTTACCCAGGGGGGCGGCCTCGGACAATGAGCAGTTCTTC.